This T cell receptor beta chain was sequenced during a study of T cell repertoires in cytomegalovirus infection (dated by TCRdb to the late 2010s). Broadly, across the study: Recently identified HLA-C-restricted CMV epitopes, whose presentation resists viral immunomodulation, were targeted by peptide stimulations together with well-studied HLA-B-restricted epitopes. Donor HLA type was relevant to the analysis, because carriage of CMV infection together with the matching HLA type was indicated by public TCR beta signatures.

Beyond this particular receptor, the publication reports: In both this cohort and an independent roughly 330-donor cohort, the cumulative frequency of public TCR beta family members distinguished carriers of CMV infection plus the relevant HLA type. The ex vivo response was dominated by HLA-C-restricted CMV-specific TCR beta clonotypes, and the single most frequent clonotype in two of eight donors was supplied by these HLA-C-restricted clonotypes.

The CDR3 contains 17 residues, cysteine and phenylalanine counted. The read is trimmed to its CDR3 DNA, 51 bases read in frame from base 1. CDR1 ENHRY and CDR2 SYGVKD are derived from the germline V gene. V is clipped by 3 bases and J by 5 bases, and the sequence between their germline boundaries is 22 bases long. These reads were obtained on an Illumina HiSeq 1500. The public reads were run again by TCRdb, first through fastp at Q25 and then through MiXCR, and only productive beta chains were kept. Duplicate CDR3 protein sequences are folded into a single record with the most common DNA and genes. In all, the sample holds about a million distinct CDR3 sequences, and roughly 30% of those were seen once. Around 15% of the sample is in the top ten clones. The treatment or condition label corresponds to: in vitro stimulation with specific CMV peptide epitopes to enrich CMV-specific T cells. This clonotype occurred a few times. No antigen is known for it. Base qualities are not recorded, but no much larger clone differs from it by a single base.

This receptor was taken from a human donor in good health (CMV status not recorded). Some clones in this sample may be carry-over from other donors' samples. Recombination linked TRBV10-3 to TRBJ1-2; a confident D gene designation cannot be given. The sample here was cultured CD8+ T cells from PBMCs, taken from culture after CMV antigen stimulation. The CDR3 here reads CAISEPGWAPPLYGYTF. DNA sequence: TGTGCCATCAGTGAACCCGGATGGGCCCCACCACTTTATGGCTACACCTTC.